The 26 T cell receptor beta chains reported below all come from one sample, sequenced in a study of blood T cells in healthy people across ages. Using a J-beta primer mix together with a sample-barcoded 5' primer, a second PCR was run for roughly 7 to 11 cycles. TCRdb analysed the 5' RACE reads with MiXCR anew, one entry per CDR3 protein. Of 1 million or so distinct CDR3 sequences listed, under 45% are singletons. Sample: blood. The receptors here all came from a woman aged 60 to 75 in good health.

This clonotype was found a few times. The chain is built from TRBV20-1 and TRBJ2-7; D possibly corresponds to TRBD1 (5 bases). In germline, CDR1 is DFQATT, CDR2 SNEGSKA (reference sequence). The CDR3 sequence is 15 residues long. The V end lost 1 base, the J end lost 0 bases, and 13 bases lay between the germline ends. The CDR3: CSARVVQAGSYEQYF. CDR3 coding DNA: TGCAGTGCTAGAGTCGTACAGGCCGGCTCCTACGAGCAGTACTTC.

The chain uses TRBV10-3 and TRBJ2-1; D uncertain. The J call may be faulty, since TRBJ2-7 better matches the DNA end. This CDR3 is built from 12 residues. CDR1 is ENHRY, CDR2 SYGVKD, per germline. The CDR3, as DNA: TGTGCCATCAGTGACGGGCCTAATGAGCAGTACTTC. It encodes CAISDGPNEQYF.

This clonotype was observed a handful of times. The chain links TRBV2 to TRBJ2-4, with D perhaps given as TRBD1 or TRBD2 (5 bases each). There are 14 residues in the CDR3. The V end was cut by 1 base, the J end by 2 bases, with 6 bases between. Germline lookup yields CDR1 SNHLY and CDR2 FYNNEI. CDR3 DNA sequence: TGTGCCAGCAGTGAAGGGGGGTCCAAAAACATTCAGTACTTC. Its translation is CASSEGGSKNIQYF.

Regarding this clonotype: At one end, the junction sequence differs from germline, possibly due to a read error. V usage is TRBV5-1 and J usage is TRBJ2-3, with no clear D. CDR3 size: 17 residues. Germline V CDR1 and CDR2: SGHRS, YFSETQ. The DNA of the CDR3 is TGCGCCAGCAACTTGGTTGCAGCTGAACTTAGCACAGATACGCAGTATTTT. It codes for CASNLVAAELSTDTQYF.

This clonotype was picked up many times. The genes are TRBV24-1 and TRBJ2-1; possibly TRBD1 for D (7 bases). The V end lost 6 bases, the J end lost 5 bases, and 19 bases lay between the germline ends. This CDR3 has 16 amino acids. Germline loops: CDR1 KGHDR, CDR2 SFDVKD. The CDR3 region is CATSRGGTASDNEQFF. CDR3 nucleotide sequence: TGTGCCACCAGTAGAGGCGGGACAGCGTCCGACAATGAGCAGTTCTTC.

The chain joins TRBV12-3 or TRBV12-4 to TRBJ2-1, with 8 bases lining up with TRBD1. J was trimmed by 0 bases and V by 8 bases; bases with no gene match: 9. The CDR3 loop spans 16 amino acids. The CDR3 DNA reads TGTGCCAGCGGGCCATCGACAGGGGTCTCCTACAATGAGCAGTTCTTC. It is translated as CASGPSTGVSYNEQFF.

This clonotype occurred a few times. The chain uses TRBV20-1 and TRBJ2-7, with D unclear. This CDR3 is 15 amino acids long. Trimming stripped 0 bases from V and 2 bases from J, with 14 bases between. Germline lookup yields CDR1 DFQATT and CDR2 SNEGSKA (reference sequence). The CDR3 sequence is CSARDAAGSPYEQYF. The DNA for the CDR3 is TGCAGTGCTAGAGATGCGGCCGGGTCCCCCTACGAGCAGTACTTC.

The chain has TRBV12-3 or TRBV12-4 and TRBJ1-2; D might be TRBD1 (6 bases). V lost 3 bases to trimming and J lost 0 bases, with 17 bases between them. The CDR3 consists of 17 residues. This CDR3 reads CASSLGAGANTNYGYTF. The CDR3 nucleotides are TGTGCCAGCAGTTTGGGGGCAGGGGCAAATACTAACTATGGCTACACCTTC.

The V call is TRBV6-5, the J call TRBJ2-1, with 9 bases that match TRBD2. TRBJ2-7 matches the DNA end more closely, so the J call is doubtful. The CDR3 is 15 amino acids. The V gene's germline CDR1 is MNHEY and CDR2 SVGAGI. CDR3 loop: CASSRPGLALYEQYF. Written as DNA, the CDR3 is TGTGCCAGCAGTAGACCGGGACTAGCTCTCTACGAGCAGTACTTC.

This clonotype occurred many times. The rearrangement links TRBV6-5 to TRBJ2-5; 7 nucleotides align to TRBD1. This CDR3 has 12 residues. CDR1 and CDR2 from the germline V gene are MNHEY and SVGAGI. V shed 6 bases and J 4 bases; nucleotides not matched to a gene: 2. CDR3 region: CASRTGLETQYF. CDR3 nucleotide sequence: TGTGCCAGCAGGACAGGGCTAGAGACCCAGTACTTC.

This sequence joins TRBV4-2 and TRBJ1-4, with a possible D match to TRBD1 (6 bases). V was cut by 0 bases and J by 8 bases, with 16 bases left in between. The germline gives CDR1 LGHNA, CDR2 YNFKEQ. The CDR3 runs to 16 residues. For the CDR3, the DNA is TGTGCCAGCAGCCAAGATGGGCCGACAGGAGGAGAAAAACTGTTTTTT. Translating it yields CASSQDGPTGGEKLFF.

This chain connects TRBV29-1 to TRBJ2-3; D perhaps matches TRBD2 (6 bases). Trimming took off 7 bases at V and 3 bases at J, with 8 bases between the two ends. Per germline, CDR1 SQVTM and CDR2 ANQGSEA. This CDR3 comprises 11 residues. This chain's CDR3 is CSALATDTQYF. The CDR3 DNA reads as TGCAGCGCCCTAGCGACAGATACGCAGTATTTT.

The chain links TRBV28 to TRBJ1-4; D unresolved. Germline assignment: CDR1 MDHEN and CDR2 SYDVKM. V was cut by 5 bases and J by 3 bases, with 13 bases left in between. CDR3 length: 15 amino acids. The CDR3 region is CASSTPFLANEKLFF. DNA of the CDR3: TGTGCCAGCAGTACACCGTTTTTGGCTAATGAAAAACTGTTTTTT.

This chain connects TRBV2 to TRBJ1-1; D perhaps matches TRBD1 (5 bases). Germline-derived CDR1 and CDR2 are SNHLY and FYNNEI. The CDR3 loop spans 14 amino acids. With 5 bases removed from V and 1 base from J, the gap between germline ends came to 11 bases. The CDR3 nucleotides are TGTGCCAGCAGTTTCGACAGAAAGAACACTGAAGCTTTCTTT. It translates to CASSFDRKNTEAFF.

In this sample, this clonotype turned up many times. CDR3 loop: CASSLVPGNYEQYF. In DNA form, the CDR3 reads TGTGCCAGCAGCTTAGTCCCAGGGAACTACGAGCAGTACTTC. This chain connects TRBV11-2 to TRBJ2-7; tentative D call: TRBD1 (5 bases). Between the trimmed V and J ends, which lost 1 base and 3 bases, there was a span of 10 bases. The CDR3 has 14 amino acids. CDR1 SGHAT and CDR2 FQNNGV come from the germline V gene.

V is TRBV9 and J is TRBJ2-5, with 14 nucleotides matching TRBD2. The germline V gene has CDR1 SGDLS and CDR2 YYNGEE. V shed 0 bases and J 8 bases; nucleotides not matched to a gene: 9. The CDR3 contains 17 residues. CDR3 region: CASSVGTSGRPRGTQYF. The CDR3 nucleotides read TGTGCCAGCAGCGTAGGGACTAGCGGGAGGCCAAGAGGAACCCAGTACTTC.

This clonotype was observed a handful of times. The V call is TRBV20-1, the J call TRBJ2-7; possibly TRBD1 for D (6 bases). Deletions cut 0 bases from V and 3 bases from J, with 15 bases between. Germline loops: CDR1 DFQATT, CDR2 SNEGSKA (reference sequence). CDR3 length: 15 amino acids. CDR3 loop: CSARDRGWGLYEQYF. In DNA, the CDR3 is TGCAGTGCTAGAGATCGAGGGTGGGGGCTCTACGAGCAGTACTTC.

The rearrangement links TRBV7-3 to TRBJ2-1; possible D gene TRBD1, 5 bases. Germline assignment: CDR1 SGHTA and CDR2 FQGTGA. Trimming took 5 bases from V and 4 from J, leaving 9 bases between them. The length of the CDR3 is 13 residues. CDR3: CASSVNRYNEQFF. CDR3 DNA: TGTGCCAGCAGCGTAAACAGGTACAATGAGCAGTTCTTC.

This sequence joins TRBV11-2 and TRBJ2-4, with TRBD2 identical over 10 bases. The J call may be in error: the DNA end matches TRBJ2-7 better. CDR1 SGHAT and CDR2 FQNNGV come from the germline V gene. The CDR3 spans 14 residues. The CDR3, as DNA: TGTGCCAGCAGCCACGCTAGCGGGAGTGACGAGCAGTACTTC. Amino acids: CASSHASGSDEQYF.

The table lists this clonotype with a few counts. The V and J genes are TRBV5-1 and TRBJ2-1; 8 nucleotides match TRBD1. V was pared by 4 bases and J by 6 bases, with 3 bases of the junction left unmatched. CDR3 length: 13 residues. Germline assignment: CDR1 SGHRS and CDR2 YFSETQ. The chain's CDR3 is CASSGQGGNEQFF. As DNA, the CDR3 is TGCGCCAGCAGCGGACAGGGAGGCAATGAGCAGTTCTTC.

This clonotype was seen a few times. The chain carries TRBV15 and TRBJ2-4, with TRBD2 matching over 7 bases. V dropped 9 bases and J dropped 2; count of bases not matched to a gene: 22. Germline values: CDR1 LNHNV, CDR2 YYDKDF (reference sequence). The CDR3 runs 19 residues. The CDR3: CATELIPRELGGTKNIQYF. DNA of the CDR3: TGTGCCACAGAGCTCATCCCACGGGAGTTGGGAGGGACCAAAAACATTCAGTACTTC.

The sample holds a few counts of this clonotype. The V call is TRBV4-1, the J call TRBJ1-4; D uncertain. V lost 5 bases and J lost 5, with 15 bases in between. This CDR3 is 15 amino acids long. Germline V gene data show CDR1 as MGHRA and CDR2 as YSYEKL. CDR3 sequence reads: CASSNSRDLNEKLFF. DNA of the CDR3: TGCGCCAGCAGCAATTCCCGAGATCTAAATGAAAAACTGTTTTTT.

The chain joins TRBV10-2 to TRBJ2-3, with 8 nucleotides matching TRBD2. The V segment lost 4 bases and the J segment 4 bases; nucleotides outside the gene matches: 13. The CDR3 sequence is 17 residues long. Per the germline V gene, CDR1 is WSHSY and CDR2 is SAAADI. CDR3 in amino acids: CASSARAAGARADTQYF. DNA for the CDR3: TGCGCCAGCAGTGCCCGAGCAGCGGGAGCCCGGGCAGATACGCAGTATTTT.

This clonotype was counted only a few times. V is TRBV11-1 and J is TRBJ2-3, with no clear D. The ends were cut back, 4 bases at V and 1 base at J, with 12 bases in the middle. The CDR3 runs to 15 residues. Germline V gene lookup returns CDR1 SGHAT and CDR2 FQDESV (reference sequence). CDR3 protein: CASSWRWVGTDTQYF. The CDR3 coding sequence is TGTGCCAGCAGCTGGCGGTGGGTAGGCACAGATACGCAGTATTTT.

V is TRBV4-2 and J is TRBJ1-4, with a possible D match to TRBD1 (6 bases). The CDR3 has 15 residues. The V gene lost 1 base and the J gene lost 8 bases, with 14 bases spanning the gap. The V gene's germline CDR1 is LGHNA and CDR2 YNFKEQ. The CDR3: CASSQASGGREKLFF. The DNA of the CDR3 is TGTGCCAGCAGCCAAGCATCCGGGGGCAGGGAAAAACTGTTTTTT.

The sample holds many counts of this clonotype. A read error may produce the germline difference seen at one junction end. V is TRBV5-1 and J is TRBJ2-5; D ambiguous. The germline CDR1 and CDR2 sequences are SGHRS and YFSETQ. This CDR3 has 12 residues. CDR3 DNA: TGTGCCAGCAGTGAAGGTCGAGAGACCCAGTACTTC. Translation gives CASSEGRETQYF.